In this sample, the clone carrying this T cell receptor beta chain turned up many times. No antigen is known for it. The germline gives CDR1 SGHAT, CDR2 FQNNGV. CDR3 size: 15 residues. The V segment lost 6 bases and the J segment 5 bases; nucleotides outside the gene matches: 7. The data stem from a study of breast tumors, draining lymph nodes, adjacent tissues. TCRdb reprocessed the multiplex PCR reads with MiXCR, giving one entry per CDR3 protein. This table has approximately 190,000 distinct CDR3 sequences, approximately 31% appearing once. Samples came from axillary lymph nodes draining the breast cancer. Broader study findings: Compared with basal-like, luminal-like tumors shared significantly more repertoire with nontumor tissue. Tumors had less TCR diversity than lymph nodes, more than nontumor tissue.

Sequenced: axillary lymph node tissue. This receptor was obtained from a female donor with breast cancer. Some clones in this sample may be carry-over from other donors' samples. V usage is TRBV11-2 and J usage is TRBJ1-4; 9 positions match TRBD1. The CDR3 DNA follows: TGTGCCAGCAGGCCCGGGACAGGGAGGAATGAAAAACTGTTTTTT. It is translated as CASRPGTGRNEKLFF.